This T cell receptor (beta chain) was profiled in a study of tumor-infiltrating lymphocytes in primary liver carcinoma. About the study: Cases comprised patients with primary liver carcinoma who received surgical resection. The patients comprised men and women between the ages of 30 and 69 years. There were tumors of stage T1-T3 N0M0, each 4.2 to 10 cm across.

cDNA specific to TCR beta was made from 450 to 500 ng of total RNA, with a constant-region primer employed for priming. Sequencing libraries for TCR beta derived from three nested multiplex PCR rounds that used slightly modified ARM-PCR. Use of TRBV1-TRBV30 forward primers with a C-beta reverse primer characterized the first two PCR rounds, which lasted about 10 cycles each. MiXCR was run by TCRdb on the multiplex PCR reads, yielding one entry per CDR3 protein. Of hundreds of thousands of distinct CDR3 sequences listed, over 55% are singletons. This CDR3 is 14 amino acids long. The germline V gene has CDR1 MNHNS and CDR2 SASEGT. The J segment lost 2 bases and the V segment lost 5 bases, leaving 4 bases of the junction unmatched. Germline DNA was also extracted, while the blood RNA originated from unsorted whole blood.

The sequenced material came from peripheral blood. This chain uses TRBV6-1 with TRBJ2-7, with TRBD2 matching over 9 bases. This clonotype was sampled from a man aged 35-49 years with primary liver carcinoma and hepatitis B virus infection. In DNA form, the CDR3 reads TGTGCCAGCAGTCGGACTAGCGCTACCTACGAGCAGTACTTC. Encoded protein: CASSRTSATYEQYF.